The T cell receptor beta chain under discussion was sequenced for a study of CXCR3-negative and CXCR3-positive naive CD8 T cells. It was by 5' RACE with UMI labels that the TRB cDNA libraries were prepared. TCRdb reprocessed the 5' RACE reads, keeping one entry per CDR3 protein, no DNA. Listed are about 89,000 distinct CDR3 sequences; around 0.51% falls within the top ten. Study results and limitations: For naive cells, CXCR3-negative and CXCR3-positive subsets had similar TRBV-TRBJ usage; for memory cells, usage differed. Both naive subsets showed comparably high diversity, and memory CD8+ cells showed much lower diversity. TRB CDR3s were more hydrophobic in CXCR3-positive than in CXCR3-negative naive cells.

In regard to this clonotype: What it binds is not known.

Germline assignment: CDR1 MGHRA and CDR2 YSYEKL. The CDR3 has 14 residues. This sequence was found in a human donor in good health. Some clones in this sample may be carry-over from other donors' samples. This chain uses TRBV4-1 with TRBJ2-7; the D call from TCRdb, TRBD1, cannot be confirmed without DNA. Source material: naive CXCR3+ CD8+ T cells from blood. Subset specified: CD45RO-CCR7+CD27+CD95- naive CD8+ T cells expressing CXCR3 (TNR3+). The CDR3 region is CASSPGQGDYEQYF.